This T cell receptor beta chain was documented in a study of T cells in Graves' hyperthyroidism and ophthalmopathy. Template material for amplifying TCR beta CDR3 regions consisted of RNA transcripts. TCR CDR3 regions were first amplified by RT-PCR with HTBI primers. In TCRdb, the multiplex PCR reads were re-called with MiXCR into one record per CDR3 protein. The data hold hundreds of thousands of distinct CDR3 sequences, with 20% observed a single time. Of note for this clonotype: A junction boundary mismatches the germline segment, possibly from a read error.

CDR3 length: 17 amino acids. In germline, CDR1 is SGHRS, CDR2 YFSETQ. The chain couples TRBV5-1 to TRBJ2-1; TRBD2 agrees at 9 bases. The receptor was derived from a man aged 30 to 45 with Graves' ophthalmopathy. The source material was blood. CDR3 nucleotide sequence: TGTGCCAGCAGCATACCTAGCGGGATGAACTCCTACAATGAGCAGTTCTTC. Its translation: CASSIPSGMNSYNEQFF. The variable domain in full, with the rest retrieved from reference TRBV5-1 and TRBJ2-1, is KAGVTQTPRYLIKTRGQQVTLSCSPISGHRSVSWYQQTPGQGLQFLFEYFSETQRNKGNFPGRFSGRQFSNSRSEMNVSTLELGDSALYLCASSIPSGMNSYNEQFFGPGTRLTVL.